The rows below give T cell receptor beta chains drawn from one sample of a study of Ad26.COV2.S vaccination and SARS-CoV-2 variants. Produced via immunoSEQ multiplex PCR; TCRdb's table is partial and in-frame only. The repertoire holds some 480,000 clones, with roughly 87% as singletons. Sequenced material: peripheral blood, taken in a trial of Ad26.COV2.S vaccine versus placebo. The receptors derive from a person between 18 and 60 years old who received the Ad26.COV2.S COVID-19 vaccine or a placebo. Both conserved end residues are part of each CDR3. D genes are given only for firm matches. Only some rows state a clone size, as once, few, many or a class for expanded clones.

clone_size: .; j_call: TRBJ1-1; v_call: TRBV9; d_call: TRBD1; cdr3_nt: TGTGCCAGCAGCGCACTACAGGGGTTGAACACTGAAGCTTTCTTT; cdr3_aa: CASSALQGLNTEAFF
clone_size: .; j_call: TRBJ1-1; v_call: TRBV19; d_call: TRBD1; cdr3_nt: TGTGCCAGCGGGACAGGCATGAACACTGAAGCTTTCTTT; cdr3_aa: CASGTGMNTEAFF
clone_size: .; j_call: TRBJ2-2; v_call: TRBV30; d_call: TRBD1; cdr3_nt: TGTGCCTGGAGCAGGGGACAGGGGGCGTCCGGGGAGCTGTTTTTT; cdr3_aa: CAWSRGQGASGELFF
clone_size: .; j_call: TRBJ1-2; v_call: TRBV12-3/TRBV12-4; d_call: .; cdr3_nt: TGTGCCAGCAGTCCCTTACCTAACTATGGCTACACCTTC; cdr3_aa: CASSPLPNYGYTF
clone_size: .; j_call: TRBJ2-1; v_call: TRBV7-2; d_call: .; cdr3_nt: TGTGCCAGCAGACCTGGGGGAAGCTCCTACAATGAGCAGTTCTTC; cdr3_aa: CASRPGGSSYNEQFF
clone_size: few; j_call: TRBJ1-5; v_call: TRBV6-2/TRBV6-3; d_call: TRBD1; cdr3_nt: TGTGCCAGCAGTTACTGGGGACAGGGAGGGAATCAGCCCCAGCATTTT; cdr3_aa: CASSYWGQGGNQPQHF
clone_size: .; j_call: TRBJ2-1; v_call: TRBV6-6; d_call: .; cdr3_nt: TGTGCCAGCAGTAACCGGGCCCCAGGGTCCTACAATGAGCAGTTCTTC; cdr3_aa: CASSNRAPGSYNEQFF
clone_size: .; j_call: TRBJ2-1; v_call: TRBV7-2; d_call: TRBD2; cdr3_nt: TGTGCCAGCAGCTTTCCCCGGGGGACTAGCGGGTCTTCATACAATGAGCAGTTCTTC; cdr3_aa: CASSFPRGTSGSSYNEQFF
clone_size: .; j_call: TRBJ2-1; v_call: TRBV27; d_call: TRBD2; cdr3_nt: TGTGCCAGCAGTTTGGGACTAGGCGAGGTAGCGGGTACGGGGCAGTTCTTC; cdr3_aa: CASSLGLGEVAGTGQFF
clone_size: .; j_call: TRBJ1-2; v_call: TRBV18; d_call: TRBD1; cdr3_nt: TGTGCCAGCTCACCAAGGGGACAGGCTAACTATGGCTACACCTTC; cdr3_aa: CASSPRGQANYGYTF
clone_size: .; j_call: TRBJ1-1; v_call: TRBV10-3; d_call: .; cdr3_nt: TGTGCCATCAGTGAGAGATTAGAGAACACTGAAGCTTTCTTT; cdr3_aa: CAISERLENTEAFF
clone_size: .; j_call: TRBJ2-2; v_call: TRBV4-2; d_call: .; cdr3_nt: TGTGCCAGCAGCCAAAGGGTCGGGGGTTCGGGCACCGGGGAGCTGTTTTTT; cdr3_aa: CASSQRVGGSGTGELFF
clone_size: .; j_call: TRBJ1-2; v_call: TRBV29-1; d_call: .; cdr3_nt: TGCAGCGTTCCCAAGGGGGGGTTATCTAACTATGGCTACACCTTC; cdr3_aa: CSVPKGGLSNYGYTF
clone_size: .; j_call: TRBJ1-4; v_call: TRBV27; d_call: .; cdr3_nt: TGTGCCAGCAGTTTCAGTGCAACTAATGAAAAACTGTTTTTT; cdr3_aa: CASSFSATNEKLFF